This is a list of T cell receptor beta chains from one sample in a study of T cell repertoires in cytomegalovirus infection. TCRdb reanalysed the reads using MiXCR and keeps one entry per CDR3 protein. The table shows over 300,000 distinct CDR3 sequences, with around a tenth occurring only once. The material sequenced was PBMCs. These receptors were collected from a human donor in good health (CMV status not recorded). Some clones in this sample may be carry-over from other donors' samples. CDR3s include the opening cysteine and the closing phenylalanine or tryptophan. The D gene is left open where the match is weak. The size of a clone is reported for some rows only, either as once, few or many, or as a class for expanded clones.

d_call j_call clone_size v_call cdr3_nt cdr3_aa
TRBD1 TRBJ1-4 few TRBV30 TGTGCCTGGAGTAAGGACAGGGGCACTGAAAAACTGTTTTTT CAWSKDRGTEKLFF
TRBD2 TRBJ2-3 once TRBV4-1 TGCGCCAGCAGCCAAGGACTAGCGGCAGTGGAGACAGATACGCAGTATTTT CASSQGLAAVETDTQYF
NA TRBJ1-1 many TRBV7-2 TGTGCCAGCAGATCAGGAGGGGCCACGGGGGGAACTGAAGCTTTCTTT CASRSGGATGGTEAFF
TRBD2 TRBJ2-1 many TRBV7-2 TGTGCCAGCAGCTTAGTAGCCCGGGGGGGTGAGCAGTTCTTC CASSLVARGGEQFF
NA TRBJ2-2 few TRBV6-5 TGTGCCAGCATCATACAACGAAGATCGAACACCGGGGAGCTGTTTTTT CASIIQRRSNTGELFF
TRBD1 TRBJ2-3 NA TRBV7-9 TGTGCCTCAACCGACAGGGGGTCCACAGATACGCAGTATTTT CASTDRGSTDTQYF
NA TRBJ1-1 few TRBV14 TGTGCCAGCAGCCAACTCCCACCAGGCACTGAAGCTTTCTTT CASSQLPPGTEAFF
NA TRBJ2-7 many TRBV11-2 TGTGCCAGCAGCCCAGGAAGCAGGGTAAAGTCCTACGAGCAGTACTTC CASSPGSRVKSYEQYF
NA TRBJ2-5 NA TRBV4-2 TGTGCCAGCAGCCAAGGAGAAGCGTCTATGTCACAAGAGACCCAGTACTTC CASSQGEASMSQETQYF
NA TRBJ1-1 many TRBV7-2 TGTGCCAGCAGCCTAACACAGGGTTTCACTGAAGCTTTCTTT CASSLTQGFTEAFF
TRBD1 TRBJ2-7 NA TRBV11-1 TGTGCCAGCACCCCCCGGACAGGGGCCTCCCTCCGGCAGTACTTC CASTPRTGASLRQYF
TRBD1 TRBJ1-1 NA TRBV18 TGTGCCAGCTCGTATGAACAGGGGGCGCGAACTGAAGCTTTCTTT CASSYEQGARTEAFF
TRBD1 TRBJ1-1 NA TRBV29-1 TGCAGCGTCCGGGACAGACCTAACACTGAAGCTTTCTTT CSVRDRPNTEAFF
NA TRBJ1-2 few TRBV7-9 TGTGCCAGCAGCGCAGAGGTCGGGGGCATCGGTGGCTACACCTTC CASSAEVGGIGGYTF
NA TRBJ2-4 few TRBV13 TGTGCCAGCAGCTTATCTGAAAACATTCAGTACTTC CASSLSENIQYF
TRBD2 TRBJ2-5 few TRBV28 TGTGCCAGCAGGACGGGACTAGCGGCTCAAGAGACCCAGTACTTC CASRTGLAAQETQYF
NA TRBJ2-3 many TRBV19 TGTGCCAGTAGTATAGATCGGCCCACAGATACGCAGTATTTT CASSIDRPTDTQYF
NA TRBJ2-5 few TRBV12-5 TGTGCTAGTGGAGACGACAGGAATCCCAAAGAGACCCAGTACTTC CASGDDRNPKETQYF
TRBD2 TRBJ2-7 many TRBV20-1 TGCAGTGCTAGAGTAGGCCTCCTAGCGGGAGTGGACTACGAGCAGTACTTC CSARVGLLAGVDYEQYF
NA TRBJ1-1 NA TRBV7-9 TGTGCCAGCAGCTTAGCACAGACGGAAGCTTTCTTT CASSLAQTEAFF
NA TRBJ2-7 many TRBV15 TGTGCCACCAGCAAGGGCTCGAGCTCCTACGAGCAGTACTTC CATSKGSSSYEQYF
NA TRBJ2-1 few TRBV19 TGTGCCGCCGGAACTAGCACCTACAATGAGCAGTTCTTC CAAGTSTYNEQFF
NA TRBJ2-1 many TRBV7-6 TGTGCCAGCAGCACAACTCAAGCGGGCAGCTCCTACAATGAGCAGTTCTTC CASSTTQAGSSYNEQFF
NA TRBJ2-1 NA TRBV12-3/TRBV12-4 TGTGCCAGCAGTTTATCGGCAGGGGCCCATGAGCAGTTCTTC CASSLSAGAHEQFF
TRBD1 TRBJ2-7 many TRBV7-6 TGTGCCAGCAGCACCTCGGACAGGGGTGCAAACGAGCAGTACTTC CASSTSDRGANEQYF
NA TRBJ2-7 few TRBV7-9 TGTGCCAGCGGAGAGGTCTACGAGCAGTACTTC CASGEVYEQYF
NA TRBJ2-3 NA TRBV20-1 TGCAGTGCTAGAGATTTTCGACAGAGCACAGATACGCAGTATTTT CSARDFRQSTDTQYF
NA TRBJ1-1 many TRBV7-9 TGTGCCAGCAGGCCGCAGGGGAGAGACACTGAAGCTTTCTTT CASRPQGRDTEAFF
TRBD2 TRBJ2-7 many TRBV20-1 TGCAGTGCTAGAGGTCTTGGTCTAGCGGGAGGAACCTACGAGCAGTACTTC CSARGLGLAGGTYEQYF
NA TRBJ1-3 many TRBV7-2 TGTGCCAGCAGCCGGGGGGGGAGTGGAAACACCATATATTTT CASSRGGSGNTIYF
NA TRBJ2-2 NA TRBV9 TGTGCCAGCAGCGTAGGCGGGACAGCGAACACCGGGGAGCTGTTTTTT CASSVGGTANTGELFF
NA TRBJ2-1 many TRBV7-2 TGTGCCAGCAACAACAGTCCAAAGAATGAGCAGTTCTTC CASNNSPKNEQFF
NA TRBJ2-5 many TRBV7-9 TGTGCCAGCAGCTTAGCGCAGGGAAGGGAGACCCAGTACTTC CASSLAQGRETQYF
NA TRBJ2-6 few TRBV20-1 TGCAGTGCCCCATGGCCACTCAAATTACGGGGGGCCAACGTCCTGACTTTC CSAPWPLKLRGANVLTF
NA TRBJ1-3 many TRBV7-2 TGTGCCAGCAGCTTATCTATCCCTGGAAACACCATATATTTT CASSLSIPGNTIYF
NA TRBJ2-7 few TRBV4-1 TGCGCCAGCAGCCGAGATATACACGTCGAGCAGTACTTC CASSRDIHVEQYF
TRBD2 TRBJ2-2 many TRBV7-2 TGTGCCAGCAGTCGACGACTAGCGGGGGCCCTGAACACCGGGGAGCTGTTTTTT CASSRRLAGALNTGELFF
TRBD1 TRBJ1-1 many TRBV29-1 TGCAGCGTACGGGACAGGGGATACACTGAAGCTTTCTTT CSVRDRGYTEAFF
NA TRBJ1-3 many TRBV4-1 TGCGCCAGCAGCCCTCAGGCGGGGACGATGAGCTCTGGAAACACCATATATTTT CASSPQAGTMSSGNTIYF
NA TRBJ2-2 few TRBV19 TGTGCCAGTAGTATCCGGACGGTGAACACCGGGGAGCTGTTTTTT CASSIRTVNTGELFF
NA TRBJ1-4 few TRBV7-9 TGTGCCAGCAGCTTAGGTATACTCCGGGACATGCCCGGGACAACTAATGAAAAACTGTTTTTT CASSLGILRDMPGTTNEKLFF
NA TRBJ2-1 few TRBV11-2 TGTGCCAGCAGCTTAGCGCGGGGGACAACGGGAAATGAGCAGTTCTTC CASSLARGTTGNEQFF
NA TRBJ2-6 many TRBV2 TGTGCCAGCGTAGACAGGCGGGGCTCTAGAGCCAACGTCCTGACTTTC CASVDRRGSRANVLTF
TRBD1 TRBJ1-2 many TRBV7-2 TGTGCCAGCAGCTTAGTAGGGACAGGGCTAAACTATGGCTACACCTTC CASSLVGTGLNYGYTF
TRBD1 TRBJ1-1 NA TRBV4-2 TGTGCCAGCGGACGAGTTCCTACAGGGGGCACTGAAGCTTTCTTT CASGRVPTGGTEAFF
TRBD1 TRBJ1-4 many TRBV7-9 TGTGCCAGCAGCTTGAACGGACAGGCTAATGAAAAACTGTTTTTT CASSLNGQANEKLFF
NA TRBJ2-2 many TRBV7-2 TGTGCCAGCACCCACGAGGTGCCCGGGGAGCTGTTTTTT CASTHEVPGELFF
NA TRBJ2-2 NA TRBV4-3 TGCGCCAGCAGCCAAGATCGTGGGGGGCACGGGGAGCTGTTTTTT CASSQDRGGHGELFF
TRBD1 TRBJ1-1 few TRBV12-3/TRBV12-4 TGTGCCAGCAGTTTCCGACAGGGAAAGGTTGAAGCTTTCTTT CASSFRQGKVEAFF
NA TRBJ2-1 many TRBV24-1 TGTGCCACCAGTGATTTGAGGGGGAATGAGCAGTTCTTC CATSDLRGNEQFF
NA TRBJ1-1 few TRBV28 TGTGCCAGCAGTTTGGAGGGGGGAAGGAACACTGAAGCTTTCTTT CASSLEGGRNTEAFF